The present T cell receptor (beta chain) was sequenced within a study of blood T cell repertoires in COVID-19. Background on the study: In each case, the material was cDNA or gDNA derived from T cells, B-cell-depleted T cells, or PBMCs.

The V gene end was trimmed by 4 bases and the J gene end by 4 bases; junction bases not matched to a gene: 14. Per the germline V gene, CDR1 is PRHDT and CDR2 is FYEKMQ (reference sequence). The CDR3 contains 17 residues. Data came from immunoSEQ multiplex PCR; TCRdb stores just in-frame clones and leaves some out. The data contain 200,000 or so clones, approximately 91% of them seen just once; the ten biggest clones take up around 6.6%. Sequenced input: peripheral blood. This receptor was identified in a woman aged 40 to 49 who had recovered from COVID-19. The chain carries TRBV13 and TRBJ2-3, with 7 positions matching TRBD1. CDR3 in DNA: TGTGCCAGCAGCTCCAGGACAGGCCTCGGGACACCAGATACGCAGTATTTT. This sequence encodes CASSSRTGLGTPDTQYF.